The source of this T cell receptor beta chain is a study of blood T cell repertoires in COVID-19. This CDR3 is built from 19 residues. In germline, CDR1 is SGHAT, CDR2 FQNNGV. The trim removed 5 bases at V and 0 bases at J, leaving 18 bases unmatched. In the source study's methods: Nucleated cell counts were estimated from reference gene primer amplification. TCRdb keeps only in-frame clones here, not all; method: immunoSEQ multiplex PCR. The V and J calls and clone size were taken over from that table, and D and trimming were inferred from the DNA. The sample gives about 410,000 clones, 70% to 90% of which show up once; 1.4% is in the top ten.

The sample comprised peripheral blood. The J gene is TRBJ2-7, the V gene TRBV11-2, with TRBD2 matching over 8 bases. This TCR was sampled from a woman aged 25-40 years with active or convalescent COVID-19. CDR3 residues: CASSPVNRGGRSHSYEQYF. The CDR3 DNA is TGTGCCAGCAGCCCAGTGAACCGGGGGGGCCGCTCACACTCCTACGAGCAGTACTTC.